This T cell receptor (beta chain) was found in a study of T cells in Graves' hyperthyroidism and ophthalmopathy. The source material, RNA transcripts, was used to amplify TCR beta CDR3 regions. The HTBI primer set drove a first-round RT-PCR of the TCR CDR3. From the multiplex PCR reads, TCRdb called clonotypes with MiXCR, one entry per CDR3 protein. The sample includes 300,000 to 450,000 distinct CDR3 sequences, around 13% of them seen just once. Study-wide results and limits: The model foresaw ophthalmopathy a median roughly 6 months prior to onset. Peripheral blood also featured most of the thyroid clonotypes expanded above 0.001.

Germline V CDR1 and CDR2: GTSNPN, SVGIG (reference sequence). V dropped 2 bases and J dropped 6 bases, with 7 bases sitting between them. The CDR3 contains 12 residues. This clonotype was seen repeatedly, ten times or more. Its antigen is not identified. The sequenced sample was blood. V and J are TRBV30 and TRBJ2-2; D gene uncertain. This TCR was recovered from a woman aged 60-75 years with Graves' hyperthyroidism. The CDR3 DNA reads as TGTGCCTGGAGTCAGAGTCCCGGGGAGCTGTTTTTT. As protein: CAWSQSPGELFF.